This T cell receptor (beta chain) was sequenced for a study of cytomegalovirus exposure and HLA in healthy donors (dated 2017 in TCRdb). In terms of the full investigation: An earlier analysis of some 600 of the donors reported 250 to 350 Gb of sequence data and some 110 million unique TCR beta sequences obtained from around 190 million T cells. Because of strong linkage in the cohort, five DR-DQ haplotypes were treated as single units for association and clustering. Rather than using new phenotypic data, the later analysis identified candidate immune exposures from TCR beta sequences and from how often those sequences occurred across donors. The genetic ancestry cluster associated with self-reported Caucasian donors included 80% to 90% of the approximately 430 genotyped donors. Along with the approximately 670-subject first cohort, a separate validation cohort of 120 different subjects was used. Class I and class II HLA loci were covered by the typing at four-digit resolution. The study combined high-throughput TCR immunosequencing, statistical association of individual TCRs with disease status, and machine learning to predict cytomegalovirus infection status. Around 320 gigabases of sequencing data and around 87 million unique TCR sequences were included in an early release covering roughly 600 HLA-typed donors. All discovery cohort repertoires had been generated on a single sequencing platform. On average, around 240,000 unique TCR beta nucleotide sequences were sequenced per donor among fewer than 500 genotyped donors of the cohort, with 15% to 20% of those sequences being non-productive. To decide whether each TCR beta V gene segment behaved as functional or pseudogenic, an earlier analysis of fewer than 750 of the donors relied on high-throughput TCR beta sequencing. Donor age, sex, ethnicity and CMV serostatus were collected together with the repertoire data. The number of donors typed differed by locus, with 629-630 for A, B, C, DRB1 and DQB1, approximately 500 for DQA1, about 610 for DPA1, and some 450 for DPB1. To study patterns of TCR occurrence, a later analysis re-analyzed previously published TCR beta repertoires from 666 donors and added high-resolution HLA genotyping. Using immunosequencing, the study profiled T cell repertoires from 666 subjects and related those repertoires to cytomegalovirus serostatus. The study was designed to test whether signatures of past pathogen exposure could be identified by cataloging public T cell receptors. Genome-wide SNP genotypes for about 55% of the 666 donors were used in a later genetic analysis, which treated that subset as a discovery cohort. The paper as a whole reports these results and caveats: Across donors, most TCR sequences were observed very rarely, whereas some public TCRs were present in many individuals. An association between a missense DCLRE1C variant and V-gene and J-gene trimming of TCR beta chains was found in a later genetic analysis and replicated in an independent cohort. In the study, approximately 160 TCR beta chains were listed as associated with cytomegalovirus. In a later analysis, several top co-occurrence clusters were reported to appear linked to parvovirus B19, influenza, CMV and Epstein-Barr virus. Roughly uniform sequencing depth across donors was assumed in presence/absence analyses, although this assumption may not hold. Three of the identified cytomegalovirus-associated TCR beta chains were confirmed in vitro to be specific for cytomegalovirus antigens. Correlated functional status among segregating V segments might be attributable to linkage disequilibrium, but an unknown experimental factor could not be ruled out. In both the original and validation cohorts, the classifier was reported to diagnose cytomegalovirus status with high specificity and sensitivity. A later analysis found that HLA-associated TCR beta chains were more clonally expanded and had lower generation probabilities than equally common non-associated chains. In a later analysis, most CMV-associated TCR beta chains were found to appear HLA-restricted, with HLA associations seemingly driven largely by CMV exposure. The authors suggested that the approach could potentially be generalized to other disease states and immunological phenotypes. Assigning TCR associations to individual alleles was difficult when HLA alleles, especially DR and DQ, strongly co-occurred. In this cohort, only TCR beta chains were sequenced, and detectable features were limited by the absence of alpha or paired-chain data. The only immune exposure information available for the cohort was CMV serostatus. Compared with the roughly 670-donor mean, donors in an Asian-associated ancestry cluster had fewer N-insertions in productive TCRs, according to a later genetic analysis. About 17 rarely observed V segments, including chromosome 9 orphons, were excluded from the earlier analysis of some 590 of the donors because counts were too low. In a later analysis, TCR association rates were found to vary across HLA loci, with the most associated TCRs seen for DRB1 alleles and the fewest for HLA-C alleles. In an earlier analysis of some 500 of the donors, most TCR beta V segments appeared in productive rearrangements about 90% or about 30% of the time, broadly matching IMGT annotations. Some IMGT-functional V segments, including TRBV6-2 and TRBV6-3, could not be told apart with the 87-base-pair reads, so those segments were excluded. A group of highly shared sequence variants was considered likely to be a technical artifact of the sequencing pipeline. Because some donors lacked HLA typing at each locus, the association tests relied only on the typed subset. At a false discovery rate of 0.05, a later analysis linked 16,951 TCR beta sequences to specific HLA alleles. A further reported finding was that TCR beta sequences accurately predicted the HLA-A and HLA-B alleles for most subjects in the first cohort.

CDR1 and CDR2, looked up from the germline V gene, are SGHRS and YFSETQ. The CDR3 numbers 17 residues from cysteine through phenylalanine. Only CDR3 DNA is held: 51 bases, read in frame from base 1. After removal of 5 bases from V and 3 bases from J, the junction retains 14 bases not matched to a gene. The cohort consisted of some 670 healthy bone marrow donors. At the time of sampling, every cohort member was nominally healthy, though immune exposures that went unrecorded were likely present. The donor tested CMV seronegative, placing the donor among the 350 to 400 seronegative members of the cohort. A peripheral blood sample was provided by each donor, and peripheral blood mononuclear cells were used for TCR beta sequencing. The Qiagen DNeasy Blood Extraction Kit was used to extract genomic DNA from the blood cell samples. Worth noting for this clone: Its antigen target is currently unknown. Base-call qualities are not available, and no considerably larger clone is one nucleotide away.

Library preparation used the immunoSEQ multiplex PCR assay. For the multiplex PCR, a mixture combining 60 forward primers for TCR Vbeta segments and 13 reverse primers for TCR Jbeta segments was used. A multiplex PCR assay on genomic DNA amplified the CDR3 region of rearranged TCR beta genes. The Illumina HiSeq System was used to sequence the amplified TCR beta libraries as 87-base-pair reads. The source study handled its data this way. A later analysis counted approximately 84 million unique TCR beta chains across the 666 repertoires, and approximately 11 million of these chains were shared by at least two donors. To remove PCR and sequencing errors, raw reads were error-corrected and collapsed into unique sequences using a nearest-neighbor algorithm that merged closely related sequences. Alignment of CDR3 sequences to IMGT reference sequences was used to assign V, D and J gene segments. For a sequence to be retained, a match of at least six nucleotides was required to both a V gene segment and a J gene segment. Rearrangements were called productive when the CDR3 lacked stop codons and stayed in frame with V and J; all others were non-productive. CDR3 was defined according to IMGT convention as the region running from the second conserved V-encoded cysteine to the conserved J-encoded phenylalanine. In an earlier analysis of approximately 500 of the donors, sequences lacking an unambiguous match to a single V gene segment were excluded. In an earlier analysis of 450 to 750 of the donors, a V segment was called functional when productive rearrangements were above 56.7%, and segregating when the standard deviation between donors exceeded 5%. A statistical classification framework was developed to diagnose cytomegalovirus status using the catalog of TCR beta chain sequences. A later analysis assigned V and J genes by comparing TCR nucleotide sequences with IMGT/GENE-DB human TR gene sequences. The TCRdist pipeline was used in a later analysis to assign CDR3 sequences and most-parsimonious VDJ recombination scenarios. In a later analysis, each TCR beta chain was defined by its CDR3 amino acid sequence together with its V-gene family, and reads without a unique V-gene family were excluded. In a later analysis, fewer than 600 highly shared, low-generation-probability nucleotide sequences were removed to address suspected cross-contamination and a sequencing artifact. A later analysis calculated a clonal expansion index for each public chain from normalized within-repertoire ranks of inferred template counts. In a later analysis, generation probabilities were computed using a VDJ recombination model fitted to out-of-frame rearrangements, and the results were checked against IGoR. A later analysis scored TCR-TCR, TCR-HLA and TCR-CMV co-occurrence with hypergeometric tests, applying a repertoire-size bias correction to TCR pairs. False discovery rates were estimated in a later analysis by permuting HLA or CMV assignments 20 times. In a later analysis, co-occurring TCRs were grouped with DBSCAN, and TCRdist sequence similarity was added when clustering was performed within HLA-allele-positive subsets. Repertoires with fewer than 30,000 or more than 120,000 public chains, plus five repertoires with anomalous nucleotide sharing, were excluded from co-occurrence clustering. Drawn from immuneACCESS, this table holds only the in-frame rearrangements with V and J called that TCRdb kept. Clones are partly lost; checked studies trace under half to an unresolved V gene and leave the rest unexplained. Clone size and the V and J calls come from that table; the DNA yielded D and trimming. Here the sample has about 160,000 clones; about 80% occur a single time. The leading ten clones occupy roughly 1.3% of the sample.

This TCR came from a woman aged 45-65 years in good health and CMV-seronegative. In this chain, TRBV5-1 is recombined with TRBJ2-4, and 7 bases in between align with TRBD2. The sequenced sample consisted of PBMCs. The CDR3 is CASRPSWGGLDKNIQYF. The sequence in DNA is TGCGCCAGCAGACCCTCCTGGGGGGGTCTGGACAAAAACATTCAGTACTTC.